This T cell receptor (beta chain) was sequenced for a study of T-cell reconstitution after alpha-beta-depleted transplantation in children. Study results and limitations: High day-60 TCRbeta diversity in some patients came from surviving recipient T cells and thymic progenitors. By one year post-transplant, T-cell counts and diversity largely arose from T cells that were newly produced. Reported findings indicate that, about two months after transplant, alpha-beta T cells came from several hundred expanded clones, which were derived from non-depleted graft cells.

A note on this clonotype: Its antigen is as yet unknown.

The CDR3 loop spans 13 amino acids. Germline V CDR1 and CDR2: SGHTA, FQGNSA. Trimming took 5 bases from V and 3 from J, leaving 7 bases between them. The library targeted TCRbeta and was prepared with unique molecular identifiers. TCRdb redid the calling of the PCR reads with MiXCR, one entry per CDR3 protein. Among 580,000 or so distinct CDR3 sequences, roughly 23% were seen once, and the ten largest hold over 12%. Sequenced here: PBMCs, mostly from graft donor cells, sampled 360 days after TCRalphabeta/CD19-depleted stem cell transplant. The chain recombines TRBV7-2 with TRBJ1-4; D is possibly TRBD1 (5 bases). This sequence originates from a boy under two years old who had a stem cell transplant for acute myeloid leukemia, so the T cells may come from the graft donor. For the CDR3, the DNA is TGTGCCAGCAGCGGGACGGCTAATGAAAAACTGTTTTTT. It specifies CASSGTANEKLFF.